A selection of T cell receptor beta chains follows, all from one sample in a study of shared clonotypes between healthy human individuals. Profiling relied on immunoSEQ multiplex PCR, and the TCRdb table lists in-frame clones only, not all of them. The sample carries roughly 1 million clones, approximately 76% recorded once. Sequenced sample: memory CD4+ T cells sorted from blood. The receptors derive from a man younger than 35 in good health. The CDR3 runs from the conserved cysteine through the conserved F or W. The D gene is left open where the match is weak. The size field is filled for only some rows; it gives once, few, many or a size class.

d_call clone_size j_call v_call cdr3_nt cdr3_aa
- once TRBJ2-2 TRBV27 TGTGCCAGCAGTGGGGGGGGCCCGATGGTCACCGGGGAGCTGTTTTTT CASSGGGPMVTGELFF
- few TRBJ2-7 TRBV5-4 TGTGCCAGCAGCCCGGATTTGGCAGGATTCCAGGAGCAGTACTTC CASSPDLAGFQEQYF
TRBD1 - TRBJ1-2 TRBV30 TGTGCCTGCACGTCCACCGGGACAGCGACTCGCTATTTCGGCTACACCTTC CACTSTGTATRYFGYTF
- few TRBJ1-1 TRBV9 TGTGCCAGCAGCGTAGACCAAACGTCTGAAGCTTTCTTT CASSVDQTSEAFF
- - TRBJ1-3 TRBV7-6 TGTGCCAGCAGCCCCGACTCTGGAAACACCATATATTTT CASSPDSGNTIYF
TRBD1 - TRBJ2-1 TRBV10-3 TGTGCCATCAGTGAGGTAACAGGGGGAAATGAGCAGTTCTTC CAISEVTGGNEQFF
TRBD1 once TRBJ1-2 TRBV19 TGTGCCAGTAGCGCCGGGACAGGGTATGGCTACACCTTC CASSAGTGYGYTF
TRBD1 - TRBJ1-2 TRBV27 TGTGCCAGCAGTCGACAGGGGTATGGCTACACCTTC CASSRQGYGYTF
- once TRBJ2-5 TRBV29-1 TGCAGCGGCGGACGGATCCTGGGGGAGACCCAGTACTTC CSGGRILGETQYF
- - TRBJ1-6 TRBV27 TGTGCCAGCAGTTGGCTTGATTCACCCCTCCACTTT CASSWLDSPLHF
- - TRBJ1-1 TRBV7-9 TGTGCCAGCAGCTTAGTGGAGGGGGGCACTGAAGCTTTCTTT CASSLVEGGTEAFF
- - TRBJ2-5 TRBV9 TGTGCCAGCAGCCCCCACAGGGAAGAGACCCAGTACTTC CASSPHREETQYF
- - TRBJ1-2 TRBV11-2 TGTGCCAGCAGCTTAGCTTCCTTCGGGACGTCTTCGGGCTACACCTTC CASSLASFGTSSGYTF
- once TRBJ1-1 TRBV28 TGTGCCAGCAGCCCTCCGGTGGGAGGGGGCACTGAAGCTTTCTTT CASSPPVGGGTEAFF
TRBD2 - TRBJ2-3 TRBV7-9 TGTGCCAGCAGCTTAGCGCCTAGCGGGAGAATAGATACGCAGTATTTT CASSLAPSGRIDTQYF
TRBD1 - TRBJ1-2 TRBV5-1 TGCGCCAGCAGCCCCCAGGGGGCCGTGGGCTACACCTTC CASSPQGAVGYTF
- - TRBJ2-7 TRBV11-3 TGTGCCAGCAGCTTAGTTGCGGTACCCTACGAGCAGTACTTC CASSLVAVPYEQYF
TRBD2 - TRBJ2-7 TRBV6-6 TGTGCCAGCAGAAAAGCGGGGGTTAGCTCCTACGAGCAGTACTTC CASRKAGVSSYEQYF
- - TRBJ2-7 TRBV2 TGTGCCAGCGGAGATGTCAGCTGGGGCGAGCAGTACTTC CASGDVSWGEQYF
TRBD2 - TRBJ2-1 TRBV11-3 TGTGCCAGCAGCTTTGTAGCGGGAGTATCCAATGAGCAGTTCTTC CASSFVAGVSNEQFF
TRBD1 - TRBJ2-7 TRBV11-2 TGTGCCAGCAGCGCCGGACAGGGAAACTACGAGCAGTACTTC CASSAGQGNYEQYF
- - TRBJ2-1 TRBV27 TGTGCCAGCAGTTTGGGCAGAACAATGAAGCAGTTCTTC CASSLGRTMKQFF
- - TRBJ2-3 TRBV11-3 TGTGCCAGCAGCTTGTTGAGCACAGATACGCAGTATTTT CASSLLSTDTQYF
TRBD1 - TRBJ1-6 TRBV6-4 TGTGCCAGCAGTTACTCGACAGGGTCCTATAATTCACCCCTCCACTTT CASSYSTGSYNSPLHF
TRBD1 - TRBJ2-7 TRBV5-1 TGCGCCAGCAGCCTGGGGACAGACTACGAGCAGTACTTC CASSLGTDYEQYF
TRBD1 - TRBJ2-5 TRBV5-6 TGTGCCAGCAGCTTGGGACAGGGTGGAACCCAGTACTTC CASSLGQGGTQYF
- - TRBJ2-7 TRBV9 TGTGCCAGCAGCGTAGGAGGGGGGCCGGTGGGCGAGCAGTACTTC CASSVGGGPVGEQYF
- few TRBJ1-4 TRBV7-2 TGTGCCAGCAGCTTGGAAACCGGGACATATAATGAAAAACTGTTTTTT CASSLETGTYNEKLFF
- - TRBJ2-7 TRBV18 TGTGCCAGCTCACCACCTGCAGGGGCCTACGAGCAGTACTTC CASSPPAGAYEQYF
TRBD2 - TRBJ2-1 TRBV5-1 TGCGCCAGCATCCCTTTTGGAACTAGCGGGAGTCATGAGCAGTTCTTC CASIPFGTSGSHEQFF
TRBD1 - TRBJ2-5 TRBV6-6 TGTGCCAGCAGTTACCCGACAGGGGCCCTAGAGACCCAGTACTTC CASSYPTGALETQYF
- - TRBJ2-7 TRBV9 TGTGCCAGCAGCGAGACCCCTCACCTGACTAGAGGTCCCGCCGAGCAGTACTTC CASSETPHLTRGPAEQYF
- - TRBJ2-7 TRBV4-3 TGCGCCAGCAGCCAAGATGGGCTAGCAAGTGAGCAGTACTTC CASSQDGLASEQYF
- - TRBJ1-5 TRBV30 TGTGCCTGGAGTGTTGGCGGGCGCAATCAGCCCCAGCATTTT CAWSVGGRNQPQHF
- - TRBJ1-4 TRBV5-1 TGCGCCAGCAGCTTGGTTTCGGGGTTCTCTAATGAAAAACTGTTTTTT CASSLVSGFSNEKLFF
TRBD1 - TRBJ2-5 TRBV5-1 TGCGCCAGCAGCTCCTTGCCGGGACAGCAAGAGACCCAGTACTTC CASSSLPGQQETQYF
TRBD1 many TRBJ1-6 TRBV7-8 TGTGCCAGCAGCCCAGGACAGGCCTATAATTCACCCCTCCACTTT CASSPGQAYNSPLHF
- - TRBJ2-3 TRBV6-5 TGTGCCAGCAGAAGGGCAGATACGCAGTATTTT CASRRADTQYF
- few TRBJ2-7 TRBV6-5 TGTGCCAGCAGCCCTAGGAAGAACTTC CASSPRKNF
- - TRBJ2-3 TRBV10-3 TGTGCCATCACTTCTGGGCACACAGATACGCAGTATTTT CAITSGHTDTQYF
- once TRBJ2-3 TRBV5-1 TGCGCCAGCAGCTTGGGGGCCGCTAGCACAGATACGCAGTATTTT CASSLGAASTDTQYF
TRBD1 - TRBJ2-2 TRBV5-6 TGTGCCAGCAGCGGCGGACAGGGGATCACCGGGGAGCTGTTTTTT CASSGGQGITGELFF
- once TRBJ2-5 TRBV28 TGTGCCAGCAGTTTAAACCCGGGTTTGGCGGAGACCCAGTACTTC CASSLNPGLAETQYF
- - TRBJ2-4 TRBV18 TGTGCCAGCTCACCTTCATCAGGGGCCGCGGTAATAGCCAAAAACATTCAGTACTTC CASSPSSGAAVIAKNIQYF
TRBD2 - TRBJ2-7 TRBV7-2 TGTGCCAGCAGCACTCGGACTAGCGGAGCCTACGAGCAGTACTTC CASSTRTSGAYEQYF
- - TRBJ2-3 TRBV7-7 TGTGCTAGCAGTAAGGACCGTGGCGATACGCAGTATTTT CASSKDRGDTQYF
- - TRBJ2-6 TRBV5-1 TGCGCCAGCAGCCCGGACCCTGGGGCCAACGTCCTGACTTTC CASSPDPGANVLTF
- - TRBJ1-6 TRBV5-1 TGCGCCAGCAGCTCCGGGACAATGAATTCACCCCTCCACTTT CASSSGTMNSPLHF
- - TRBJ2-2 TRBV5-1 TGCGCCAGCAGTGAGGTTACCCGCGGGGAGCTGTTTTTT CASSEVTRGELFF
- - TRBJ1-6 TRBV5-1 TGCGCCAGCAGCTCGGACGGATTTAATTCACCCCTCCACTTT CASSSDGFNSPLHF
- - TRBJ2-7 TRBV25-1 TGTGCCAGCGGGAACCTACCTTACGAGCAGTACTTC CASGNLPYEQYF
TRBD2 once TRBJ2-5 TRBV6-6 TGTGCCAGCAGAAAGACTAGCGGGGGGGAGACCCAGTACTTC CASRKTSGGETQYF
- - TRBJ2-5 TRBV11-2 TGTGCCAGCAGCTTAGGATCTGGGGCAGGCCAAGAGACCCAGTACTTC CASSLGSGAGQETQYF